Listed below are T cell receptor beta chains from one sample, sequenced in a study of shared clonotypes between healthy human individuals. Assay used: immunoSEQ multiplex PCR; TCRdb lists only in-frame clones, some missing. The repertoire holds millions of clones, with 95% as singletons. Source material: naive CD4+ T cells sorted from blood. Receptors originate from a man aged 18-30 years in good health. Each CDR3 is given with its conserved first and last residue. Each record gives: D gene, J gene, V gene, clone size, CDR3 protein, CDR3 DNA. D genes are given only for firm matches. Not every row has a clone size; where given, it reads once, few, many or a size class.

d_gene: -; j_gene: TRBJ2-5; v_gene: TRBV11-2; abundance: -; CDR3aa: CASSLSLKETQYF; CDR3nt: TGTGCCAGCAGCTTATCCCTAAAAGAGACCCAGTACTTC
d_gene: -; j_gene: TRBJ2-5; v_gene: TRBV28; abundance: -; CDR3aa: CASSFGRWGLQETQYF; CDR3nt: TGTGCCAGCAGTTTTGGGCGCTGGGGGCTACAAGAGACCCAGTACTTC
d_gene: -; j_gene: TRBJ1-3; v_gene: TRBV5-1; abundance: -; CDR3aa: CASSSTGTGNTIYF; CDR3nt: TGCGCCAGCAGCTCGACAGGCACCGGAAACACCATATATTTT
d_gene: -; j_gene: TRBJ2-7; v_gene: TRBV4-1; abundance: once; CDR3aa: CASSPSGGYEQYF; CDR3nt: TGCGCCAGCAGCCCCTCCGGGGGCTACGAGCAGTACTTC
d_gene: TRBD1; j_gene: TRBJ1-1; v_gene: TRBV6-1; abundance: -; CDR3aa: CATLTGVSAFF; CDR3nt: TGTGCCACTCTAACAGGGGTCTCAGCTTTCTTT
d_gene: TRBD1; j_gene: TRBJ2-7; v_gene: TRBV9; abundance: -; CDR3aa: CASSKSRGSEQYF; CDR3nt: TGTGCCAGCAGCAAATCCAGGGGGAGTGAGCAGTACTTC
d_gene: -; j_gene: TRBJ2-7; v_gene: TRBV12-5; abundance: -; CDR3aa: CASGLVPASYEQYF; CDR3nt: TGTGCTAGTGGTTTGGTACCGGCTTCCTACGAGCAGTACTTC
d_gene: -; j_gene: TRBJ1-2; v_gene: TRBV7-9; abundance: -; CDR3aa: CAGSPQWTGARNYGYTF; CDR3nt: TGTGCCGGCAGCCCACAATGGACGGGGGCAAGAAACTATGGCTACACCTTC
d_gene: -; j_gene: TRBJ2-2; v_gene: TRBV7-8; abundance: -; CDR3aa: CASSLANAGGGELFF; CDR3nt: TGTGCCAGCAGCTTAGCGAACGCCGGGGGCGGGGAGCTGTTTTTT
d_gene: -; j_gene: TRBJ2-7; v_gene: TRBV7-9; abundance: -; CDR3aa: CASSRLRDKEYEQYF; CDR3nt: TGTGCCAGCAGCCGTCTCCGGGACAAGGAGTACGAGCAGTACTTC
d_gene: -; j_gene: TRBJ2-3; v_gene: TRBV5-6; abundance: -; CDR3aa: CASSFFRDTDTQYF; CDR3nt: TGTGCCAGCAGCTTCTTCAGAGACACAGATACGCAGTATTTT
d_gene: -; j_gene: TRBJ1-4; v_gene: TRBV19; abundance: -; CDR3aa: CASTTGRSNEKLFF; CDR3nt: TGTGCCAGTACCACAGGGCGGAGTAATGAAAAACTGTTTTTT
d_gene: TRBD1; j_gene: TRBJ2-2; v_gene: TRBV5-6; abundance: -; CDR3aa: CASSSIAGTGNTGELFF; CDR3nt: TGTGCCAGCAGCTCAATAGCCGGGACAGGGAACACCGGGGAGCTGTTTTTT
d_gene: TRBD1; j_gene: TRBJ1-4; v_gene: TRBV10-1; abundance: -; CDR3aa: CASGGQGSSNEKLFF; CDR3nt: TGCGCCAGCGGGGGACAGGGGAGCTCTAATGAAAAACTGTTTTTT
d_gene: -; j_gene: TRBJ2-7; v_gene: TRBV4-1; abundance: -; CDR3aa: CASSQSPGSSYEQYF; CDR3nt: TGCGCCAGCAGCCAATCTCCTGGGAGCTCCTACGAGCAGTACTTC
d_gene: -; j_gene: TRBJ1-1; v_gene: TRBV19; abundance: -; CDR3aa: CASTAAGGEAFF; CDR3nt: TGTGCCAGTACCGCCGCGGGCGGTGAAGCTTTCTTT
d_gene: TRBD2; j_gene: TRBJ2-5; v_gene: TRBV10-1; abundance: -; CDR3aa: CASSGGGIGKTQYF; CDR3nt: TGCGCCAGCAGTGGGGGGGGAATAGGGAAGACCCAGTACTTC
d_gene: TRBD1; j_gene: TRBJ1-2; v_gene: TRBV19; abundance: -; CDR3aa: CASSGDRAFSYTF; CDR3nt: TGTGCCAGTAGTGGGGACAGGGCTTTTAGCTACACCTTC
d_gene: -; j_gene: TRBJ1-5; v_gene: TRBV5-1; abundance: -; CDR3aa: CASSLDSSYQPQHF; CDR3nt: TGCGCCAGCAGCTTGGATAGTTCCTATCAGCCCCAGCATTTT
d_gene: -; j_gene: TRBJ2-5; v_gene: TRBV27; abundance: -; CDR3aa: CASARFRGGETQYF; CDR3nt: TGTGCCAGCGCCCGGTTTCGGGGCGGGGAGACCCAGTACTTC
d_gene: -; j_gene: TRBJ2-3; v_gene: TRBV5-1; abundance: -; CDR3aa: CASSLTDTQYF; CDR3nt: TGCGCCAGCAGCTTAACCGATACGCAGTATTTT
d_gene: -; j_gene: TRBJ2-1; v_gene: TRBV2; abundance: -; CDR3aa: CASSEARGGTKNEQFF; CDR3nt: TGTGCCAGCAGTGAAGCGCGTGGGGGTACAAAAAATGAGCAGTTCTTC
d_gene: TRBD1; j_gene: TRBJ2-7; v_gene: TRBV11-3; abundance: -; CDR3aa: CASSQGTGVYEQYF; CDR3nt: TGTGCCAGCAGCCAGGGGACAGGGGTGTACGAGCAGTACTTC
d_gene: -; j_gene: TRBJ2-7; v_gene: TRBV18; abundance: -; CDR3aa: CASSPGVYEQYF; CDR3nt: TGTGCCAGCTCACCGGGAGTATACGAGCAGTACTTC
d_gene: -; j_gene: TRBJ2-7; v_gene: TRBV23-1; abundance: -; CDR3aa: CASSQSHPGYVGEQYF; CDR3nt: TGCGCCAGCAGTCAATCTCATCCAGGTTATGTGGGCGAGCAGTACTTC
d_gene: -; j_gene: TRBJ1-1; v_gene: TRBV7-9; abundance: -; CDR3aa: CASSPENTEAFF; CDR3nt: TGTGCCAGCAGTCCGGAGAACACTGAAGCTTTCTTT
d_gene: TRBD2; j_gene: TRBJ2-2; v_gene: TRBV5-1; abundance: -; CDR3aa: CASVTGTSSGELFF; CDR3nt: TGCGCCAGCGTTACCGGGACTAGCAGCGGGGAGCTGTTTTTT
d_gene: TRBD1; j_gene: TRBJ2-7; v_gene: TRBV11-2; abundance: -; CDR3aa: CASSSRIRDRGRDEQYF; CDR3nt: TGTGCCAGCAGCTCCCGTATCCGGGACAGGGGGCGGGACGAGCAGTACTTC
d_gene: TRBD2; j_gene: TRBJ2-3; v_gene: TRBV6-5; abundance: -; CDR3aa: CASSGRGEHNTQYF; CDR3nt: TGTGCCAGCAGTGGACGGGGGGAGCATAATACGCAGTATTTT
d_gene: -; j_gene: TRBJ2-3; v_gene: TRBV7-2; abundance: once; CDR3aa: CASSLNRITTDTQYF; CDR3nt: TGTGCCAGCAGCTTGAACAGGATAACCACAGATACGCAGTATTTT
d_gene: -; j_gene: TRBJ1-3; v_gene: TRBV5-1; abundance: few; CDR3aa: CASSLVGARFGNTIYF; CDR3nt: TGCGCCAGCAGCTTGGTGGGGGCAAGATTTGGAAACACCATATATTTT
d_gene: TRBD2; j_gene: TRBJ2-2; v_gene: TRBV30; abundance: -; CDR3aa: CAWRPTTGRGLFGELFF; CDR3nt: TGTGCCTGGAGGCCTACTACCGGGAGGGGACTATTCGGGGAGCTGTTTTTT
d_gene: -; j_gene: TRBJ1-5; v_gene: TRBV7-9; abundance: -; CDR3aa: CASSLDMHNQPQHF; CDR3nt: TGTGCCAGCAGCTTGGACATGCACAATCAGCCCCAGCATTTT
d_gene: -; j_gene: TRBJ1-2; v_gene: TRBV7-9; abundance: -; CDR3aa: CASSRTGNSVGYTF; CDR3nt: TGTGCCAGCAGCCGAACAGGGAATTCGGTGGGCTACACCTTC